Described below is a single T cell receptor beta chain sequence and its context. This specimen comes from a study of blood T cells in healthy people across ages. The V and J ends lost 4 bases and 6 bases respectively, with 15 bases between them. This CDR3 contains 14 residues. Germline loops: CDR1 MNHEY, CDR2 SMNVEV (reference sequence). Through a sample-barcoded 5' primer and a J-beta primer mix, a second PCR was run for roughly 7 to 11 cycles. Every individual sample yielded 2.5 million or more paired-end reads (each containing CDR3). TCRdb itself ran the 5' RACE reads through MiXCR, one entry per CDR3 protein. This table holds 1,100,000 or so distinct CDR3 sequences, under 45% found once. Per-sample PBMC isolation yielded at least 6.5 million cells.

This TCR came from a woman in her sixties or seventies in good health. The gene calls are TRBV27 and TRBJ1-2, with a tentative D call TRBD1 (6 bases). Sequenced material: blood. The CDR3 coding sequence is TGTGCCAGCAGTTGGGGACAAGCAGGGGATGGCTACACCTTC. Translating it yields CASSWGQAGDGYTF.